The sequence of this T cell receptor (beta chain) was determined in a study of identical twins' blood T cells. As for the study in general: About 50 million reads came from 12 libraries, six alpha, six beta.

This CDR3 has 12 residues. Germline-derived CDR1 and CDR2 are SQVTM and ANQGSEA. The V and J ends lost 4 bases and 7 bases respectively, with 13 bases between them. This clonotype occurred a few times. The antigen is undetermined. Study-level findings and limits: Even for out-of-frame TCRbeta, twins reportedly shared V gene usage much more than unrelated donors. Twin similarity might stem from environmental factors, not only genetics.

TCRdb processed the 5' RACE reads anew with MiXCR; each CDR3 protein has one entry. The sample lists fewer than 450,000 distinct CDR3 sequences, about 28% occurring once. Sequencing input: PBMCs. This clonotype originated in a woman aged 18-49 years in good health. The chain couples TRBV29-1 to TRBJ1-1, with D uncertain. The CDR3 coding sequence is TGCAGCGTTGGCGTTCGGGCGGATGAAGCTTTCTTT. Amino acids: CSVGVRADEAFF. Filled out from reference TRBV29-1 and TRBJ1-1, the complete variable domain reads SAVISQKPSRDICQRGTSLTIQCQVDSQVTMMFWYRQQPGQSLTLIATANQGSEATYESGFVIDKFPISRPNLTFSTLTVSNMSPEDSSIYLCSVGVRADEAFFGQGTRLTVV.